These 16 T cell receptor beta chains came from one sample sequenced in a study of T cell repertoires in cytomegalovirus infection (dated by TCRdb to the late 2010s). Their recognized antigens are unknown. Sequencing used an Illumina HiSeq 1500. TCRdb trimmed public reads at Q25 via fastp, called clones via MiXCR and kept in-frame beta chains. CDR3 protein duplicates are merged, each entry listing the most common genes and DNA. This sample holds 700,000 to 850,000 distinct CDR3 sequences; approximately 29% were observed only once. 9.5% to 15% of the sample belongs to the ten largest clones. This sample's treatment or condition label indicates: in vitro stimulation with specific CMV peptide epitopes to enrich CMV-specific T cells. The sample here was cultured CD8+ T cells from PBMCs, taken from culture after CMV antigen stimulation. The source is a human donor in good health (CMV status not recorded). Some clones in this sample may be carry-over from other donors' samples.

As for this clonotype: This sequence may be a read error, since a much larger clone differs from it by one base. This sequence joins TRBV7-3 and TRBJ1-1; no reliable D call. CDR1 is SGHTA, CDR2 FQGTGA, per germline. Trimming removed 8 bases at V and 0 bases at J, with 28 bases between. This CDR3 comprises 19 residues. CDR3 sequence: CASPTNPEAGEMMNTEAFF. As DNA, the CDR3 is TGTGCCAGCCCCACTAATCCGGAGGCAGGCGAAATGATGAACACTGAAGCTTTCTTT. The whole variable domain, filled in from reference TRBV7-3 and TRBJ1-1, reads GAGVSQTPSNKVTEKGKYVELRCDPISGHTALYWYRQSLGQGPEFLIYFQGTGAADDSGLPNDRFFAVRPEGSVSTLKIQRTERGDSAVYLCASPTNPEAGEMMNTEAFFGQGTRLTVV.

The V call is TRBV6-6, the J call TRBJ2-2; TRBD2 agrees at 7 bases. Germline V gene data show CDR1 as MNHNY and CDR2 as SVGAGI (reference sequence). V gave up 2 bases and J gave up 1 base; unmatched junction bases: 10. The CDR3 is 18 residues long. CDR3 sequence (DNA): TGTGCCAGCAGTTACCAGCGGGGTTCCCGAAAGAACACCGGGGAGCTGTTTTTT. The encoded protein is CASSYQRGSRKNTGELFF.

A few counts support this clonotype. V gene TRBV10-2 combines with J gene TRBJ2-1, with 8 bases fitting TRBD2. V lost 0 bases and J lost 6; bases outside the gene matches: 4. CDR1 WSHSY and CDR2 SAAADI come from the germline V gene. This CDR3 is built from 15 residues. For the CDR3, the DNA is TGCGCCAGCAGTGAGTCAGGCGGGGGGTTCAATGAGCAGTTCTTC. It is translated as CASSESGGGFNEQFF.

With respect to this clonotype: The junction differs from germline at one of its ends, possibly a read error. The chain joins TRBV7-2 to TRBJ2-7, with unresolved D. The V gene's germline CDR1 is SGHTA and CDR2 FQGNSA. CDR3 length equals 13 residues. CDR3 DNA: TGTGCCAACAGCCCGCCCCTCACGGACGAGCAGTACTTC. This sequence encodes CANSPPLTDEQYF.

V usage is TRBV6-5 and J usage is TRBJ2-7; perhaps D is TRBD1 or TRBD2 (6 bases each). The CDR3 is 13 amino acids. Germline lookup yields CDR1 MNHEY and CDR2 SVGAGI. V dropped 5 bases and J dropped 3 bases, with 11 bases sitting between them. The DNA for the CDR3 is TGTGCCAGCAGTCCGGAGGGACACTACGAGCAGTACTTC. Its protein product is CASSPEGHYEQYF.

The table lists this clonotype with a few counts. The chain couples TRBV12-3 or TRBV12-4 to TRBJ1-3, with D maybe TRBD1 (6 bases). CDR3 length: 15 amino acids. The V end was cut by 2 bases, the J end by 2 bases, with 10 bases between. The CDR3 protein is CASSLRTDPGNTIYF. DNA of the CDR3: TGTGCCAGCAGTTTACGGACAGATCCTGGAAACACCATATATTTT.

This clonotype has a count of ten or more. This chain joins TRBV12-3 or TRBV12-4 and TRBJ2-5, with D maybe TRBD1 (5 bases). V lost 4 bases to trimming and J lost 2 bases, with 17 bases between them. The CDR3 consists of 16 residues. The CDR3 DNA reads TGTGCCAGCAGTTCCGGCAGGGCGCCCGTTCAAGAGACCCAGTACTTC. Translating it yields CASSSGRAPVQETQYF.

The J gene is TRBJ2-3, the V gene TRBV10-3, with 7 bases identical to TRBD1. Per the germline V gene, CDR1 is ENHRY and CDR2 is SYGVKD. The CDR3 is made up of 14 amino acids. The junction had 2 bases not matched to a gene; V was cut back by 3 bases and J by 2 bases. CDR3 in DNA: TGTGCCATCAGTGAACAGGGGATCACAGATACGCAGTATTTT. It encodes CAISEQGITDTQYF.

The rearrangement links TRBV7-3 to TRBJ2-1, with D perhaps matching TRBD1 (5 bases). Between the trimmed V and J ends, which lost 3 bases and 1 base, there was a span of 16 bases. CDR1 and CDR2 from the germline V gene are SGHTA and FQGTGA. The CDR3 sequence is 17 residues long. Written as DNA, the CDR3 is TGTGCCAGCAGCTTGTACCCCCTCCAGGGATCCTACAATGAGCAGTTCTTC. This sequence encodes CASSLYPLQGSYNEQFF.

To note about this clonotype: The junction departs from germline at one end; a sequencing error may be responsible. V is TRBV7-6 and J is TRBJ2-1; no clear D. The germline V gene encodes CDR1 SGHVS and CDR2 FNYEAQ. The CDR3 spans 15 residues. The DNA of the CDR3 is TGTGTCAGCAGCTTAGCTCGGAAGGGTTACAATGAGCAGTTCTTC. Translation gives CVSSLARKGYNEQFF.

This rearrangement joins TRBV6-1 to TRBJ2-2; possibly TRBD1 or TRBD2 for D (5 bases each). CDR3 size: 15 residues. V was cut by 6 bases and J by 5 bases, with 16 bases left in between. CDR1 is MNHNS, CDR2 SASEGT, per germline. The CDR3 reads CASSFVGTQTGELFF. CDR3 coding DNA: TGTGCCAGCAGCTTTGTCGGGACGCAGACCGGGGAGCTGTTTTTT.

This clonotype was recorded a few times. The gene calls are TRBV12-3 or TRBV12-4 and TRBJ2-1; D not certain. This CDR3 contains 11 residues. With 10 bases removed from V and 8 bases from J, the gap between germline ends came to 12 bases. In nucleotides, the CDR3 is TGTGCCATCTTAGCCGGCGATGAGCAGTTCTTC. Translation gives CAILAGDEQFF.

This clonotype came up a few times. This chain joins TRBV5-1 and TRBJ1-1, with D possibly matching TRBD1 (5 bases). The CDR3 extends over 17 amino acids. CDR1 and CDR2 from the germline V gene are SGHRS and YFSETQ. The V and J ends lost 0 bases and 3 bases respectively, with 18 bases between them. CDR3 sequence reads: CASSLGGRDKPYTEAFF. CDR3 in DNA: TGCGCCAGCAGCTTGGGGGGGAGAGATAAGCCTTACACTGAAGCTTTCTTT.

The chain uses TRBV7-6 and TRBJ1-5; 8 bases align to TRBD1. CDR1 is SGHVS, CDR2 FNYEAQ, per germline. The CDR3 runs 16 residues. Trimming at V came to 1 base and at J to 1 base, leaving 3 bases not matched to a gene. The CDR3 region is CASSLGRDRSNQPQHF. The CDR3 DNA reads TGTGCCAGCAGCTTAGGACGGGACAGGAGCAATCAGCCCCAGCATTTT.

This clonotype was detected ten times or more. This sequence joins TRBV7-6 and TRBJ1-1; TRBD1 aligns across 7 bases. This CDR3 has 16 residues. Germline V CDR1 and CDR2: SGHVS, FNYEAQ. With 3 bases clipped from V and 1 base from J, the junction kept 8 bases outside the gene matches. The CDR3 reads CASSLTRQGTNTEAFF. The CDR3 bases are TGTGCCAGCAGCTTGACCCGACAGGGAACGAACACTGAAGCTTTCTTT. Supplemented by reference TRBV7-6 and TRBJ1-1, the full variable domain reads GAGVSQSPRYKVTKRGQDVALRCDPISGHVSLYWYRQALGQGPEFLTYFNYEAQQDKSGLPNDRFSAERPEGSISTLTIQRTEQRDSAMYRCASSLTRQGTNTEAFFGQGTRLTVV.

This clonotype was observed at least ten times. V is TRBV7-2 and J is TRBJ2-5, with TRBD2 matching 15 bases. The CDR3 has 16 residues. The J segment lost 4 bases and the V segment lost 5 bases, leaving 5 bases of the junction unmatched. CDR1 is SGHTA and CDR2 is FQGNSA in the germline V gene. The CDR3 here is CASSHGLAGGVETQYF. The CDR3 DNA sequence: TGTGCCAGCAGCCATGGACTAGCGGGGGGGGTAGAGACCCAGTACTTC. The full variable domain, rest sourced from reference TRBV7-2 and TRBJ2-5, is GAGVSQSPSNKVTEKGKDVELRCDPISGHTALYWYRQSLGQGLEFLIYFQGNSAPDKSGLPSDRFSAERTGGSVSTLTIQRTQQEDSAVYLCASSHGLAGGVETQYFGPGTRLLVL.